This T cell receptor beta chain came from a study of control samples from healthy donors and cancer patients. The CDR3 covers 14 residues. Germline-derived CDR1 and CDR2 are MNHEY and SVGAGI. The V and J ends lost 6 bases and 3 bases respectively, with 14 bases between them. Assay used: immunoSEQ multiplex PCR; TCRdb lists only in-frame clones, some missing. The top ten clones hold more than 3.5% of a sample with 90,000 to 110,000 clones, 90% of them seen once. The sequence came from a human donor in good health. The donor label of this sample is uncertain. Sequencing was performed on blood. V is TRBV6-5 and J is TRBJ1-2; D is possibly TRBD1 (6 bases). The CDR3 region is CASRQTGRYYGYTF. CDR3 sequence (DNA): TGTGCCAGCAGGCAAACAGGGAGATACTATGGCTACACCTTC.